The 28 T cell receptor beta chains below come from one sample, sequenced in a study of cytomegalovirus exposure and HLA in healthy donors. A multiplex PCR was run with 60 Vbeta primers and 13 Jbeta primers. Method: immunoSEQ multiplex PCR; TCRdb's copy keeps in-frame clones and lacks some. Among 110,000 to 150,000 clones, under 90% were seen once, and the ten largest hold around 4.4%. Input material: PBMCs. These receptors all come from a man in his forties or fifties in good health and CMV-seronegative.

The chain carries TRBV9 and TRBJ2-5; TRBD2 is a possible D gene (5 bases). Trimming cost V 0 bases and J 3 bases, with 9 bases left between them. The germline V gene has CDR1 SGDLS and CDR2 YYNGEE. The CDR3 runs 14 residues. The CDR3 region has the DNA TGTGCCAGCAGCGTAGAATGGACTGAAGAGACCCAGTACTTC. It translates to CASSVEWTEETQYF. Based on the CDR3 plus reference TRBV9 and TRBJ2-5, the full variable domain is DSGVTQTPKHLITATGQRVTLRCSPRSGDLSVYWYQQSLDQGLQFLIQYYNGEERAKGNILERFSAQQFPDLHSELNLSSLELGDSALYFCASSVEWTEETQYFGPGTRLLVL.

Details on this clone: Different DNA sequences within this sample yield the same CDR3. The chain joins TRBV18 to TRBJ1-5; TRBD1 matches 10 bases. CDR1 is KGHSH and CDR2 is LQKENI in the germline V gene. The V segment lost 0 bases and the J segment 4 bases; nucleotides outside the gene matches: 0. This CDR3 has 15 amino acids. The CDR3 DNA follows: TGTGCCAGCTCACCACCGGGACAGGGGAATCAGCCCCAGCATTTT. This gives the protein CASSPPGQGNQPQHF.

V and J are TRBV6-6 and TRBJ1-1, with unresolved D. V gave up 0 bases and J gave up 0 bases, with 8 bases separating them. The germline V gene has CDR1 MNHNY and CDR2 SVGAGI (reference sequence). The CDR3 spans 15 residues. Here the CDR3 reads CASSYSLTLNTEAFF. CDR3 sequence (DNA): TGTGCCAGCAGTTACTCGCTTACACTGAACACTGAAGCTTTCTTT.

The chain carries TRBV2 and TRBJ2-1, with 7 bases matching TRBD1. V lost 6 bases and J lost 10; bases outside the gene matches: 3. This CDR3 contains 11 residues. CDR1 and CDR2 (germline): SNHLY, FYNNEI. The CDR3, as DNA: TGTGCCAGCAGCGAGGACAGGGAGCAGTTCTTC. Its protein is CASSEDREQFF.

The J gene is TRBJ1-1, the V gene TRBV7-8; D not certain. Per germline, CDR1 SGHVS and CDR2 FQNEAQ. V lost 5 bases and J 3 bases, leaving 10 bases between the germline ends. The CDR3 totals 13 residues. CDR3 DNA: TGTGCCAGCAGCCAAGGAGAGGACACTGAAGCTTTCTTT. This codes for CASSQGEDTEAFF.

The V and J genes are TRBV19 and TRBJ2-3; perhaps TRBD1 as D (6 bases). Per germline, CDR1 LNHDA and CDR2 SQIVND (reference sequence). The CDR3 has 14 residues. The V end lost 7 bases, the J end lost 0 bases, and 11 bases lay between the germline ends. CDR3 in DNA: TGTGCCAGTAAGGGGACACTTAGCACAGATACGCAGTATTTT. Encoded protein: CASKGTLSTDTQYF.

The count of this clone is one. The V call is TRBV5-6, the J call TRBJ2-2; TRBD2 matches at 8 bases. The CDR3 extends over 16 amino acids. With V trimmed by 0 bases and J by 3 bases, 4 bases remained unmatched. The germline gives CDR1 SGHDT, CDR2 YYEEEE. CDR3 residues: CASSLAGGGDTGELFF. The CDR3 coding sequence is TGTGCCAGCAGCTTGGCCGGGGGGGGTGACACCGGGGAGCTGTTTTTT.

Points on this clone: The same CDR3 is also encoded by other DNA sequences in this sample. The chain joins TRBV25-1 to TRBJ1-4; D possibly corresponds to TRBD1 (5 bases). From germline, CDR1 is MGHDK and CDR2 SYGVNS. The CDR3 sequence is 15 residues long. Trimming left V 4 bases short and J 4 bases short, with 13 bases between. The CDR3 sequence is CASSAGQTFNEKLFF. The CDR3 DNA is TGTGCCAGCAGTGCTGGACAAACCTTTAATGAAAAACTGTTTTTT.

V and J are TRBV6-4 and TRBJ2-1, with 11 bases identical to TRBD2. This CDR3 contains 15 residues. Germline-derived CDR1 and CDR2 are MRHNA and SNTAGT. V gave up 3 bases and J gave up 6 bases; unmatched junction bases: 4. CDR3 sequence: CASSEGSGGANEQFF. CDR3 coding DNA: TGTGCCAGCAGTGAAGGTAGCGGGGGGGCCAATGAGCAGTTCTTC.

This chain uses TRBV18 with TRBJ1-1; D is unclear. Germline CDR1 and CDR2: KGHSH and LQKENI. The CDR3 has 13 residues. V gave up 5 bases and J gave up 1 base, with 8 bases separating them. The CDR3 region has the DNA TGTGCCAGCTCAATCAAGCAGAACACTGAAGCTTTCTTT. Translated, it gives CASSIKQNTEAFF. Based on the CDR3 plus reference TRBV18 and TRBJ1-1, the full variable domain is NAGVMQNPRHLVRRRGQEARLRCSPMKGHSHVYWYRQLPEEGLKFMVYLQKENIIDESGMPKERFSAEFPKEGPSILRIQQVVRGDSAAYFCASSIKQNTEAFFGQGTRLTVV.

The chain employs TRBV7-6 and TRBJ2-1; weak D call: TRBD2 (5 bases). Germline CDR1 is SGHVS and CDR2 is FNYEAQ. The CDR3 extends over 15 amino acids. The germline V and J ends were trimmed by 0 bases and 2 bases, with 8 bases remaining between them. The CDR3 is CASSLALAAYNEQFF. The DNA of the CDR3 is TGTGCCAGCAGCTTAGCCCTAGCCGCCTACAATGAGCAGTTCTTC.

J is TRBJ1-2 and V is TRBV13, with D possibly being TRBD1 (5 bases). Between the trimmed V and J ends, which lost 0 bases and 3 bases, there was a span of 8 bases. Germline V gives CDR1 PRHDT, CDR2 FYEKMQ (reference sequence). CDR3 size: 14 residues. As DNA, the CDR3 is TGTGCCAGCAGCTTAGGCAGGGAAGACTATGGCTACACCTTC. Its translation is CASSLGREDYGYTF. Supplemented by reference TRBV13 and TRBJ1-2, the full variable domain reads AAGVIQSPRHLIKEKRETATLKCYPIPRHDTVYWYQQGPGQDPQFLISFYEKMQSDKGSIPDRFSAQQFSDYHSELNMSSLELGDSALYFCASSLGREDYGYTFGSGTRLTVV.

This clone came up a few times. The chain employs TRBV5-6 and TRBJ2-1; D might be TRBD2 (6 bases). Germline values: CDR1 SGHDT, CDR2 YYEEEE. Trimming removed 6 bases at V and 7 bases at J, with 23 bases between. The CDR3 has 16 residues. CDR3 amino acids: CASTLRAGYRRNEQFF. As DNA, the CDR3 is TGTGCCAGCACCCTCCGAGCGGGCTATAGGAGGAATGAGCAGTTCTTC. The complete variable domain, with remaining parts taken from reference TRBV5-6 and TRBJ2-1, reads DAGVTQSPTHLIKTRGQQVTLRCSPKSGHDTVSWYQQALGQGPQFIFQYYEEEERQRGNFPDRFSGHQFPNYSSELNVNALLLGDSALYLCASTLRAGYRRNEQFFGPGTRLTVL.

The sample holds a few counts of this clone. The chain carries TRBV7-3 and TRBJ1-1; D unclear. Trimming removed 0 bases at V and 4 bases at J, with 9 bases between. The germline V gene has CDR1 SGHTA and CDR2 FQGTGA. The CDR3 runs 14 residues. The CDR3 coding sequence is TGTGCCAGCAGCTTAACGGGCGTAGGCACTGAAGCTTTCTTT. Translated, it gives CASSLTGVGTEAFF.

The chain has TRBV5-5 and TRBJ1-5, with 8 bases aligning to TRBD1. J was trimmed by 2 bases and V by 1 base; bases with no gene match: 2. Germline V lookup: CDR1 SGHKS, CDR2 YYEKEE (reference sequence). This CDR3 is built from 15 residues. The CDR3 reads CASSLTGGRNQPQHF. CDR3 nucleotides: TGTGCCAGCAGCTTGACAGGGGGACGCAATCAGCCCCAGCATTTT.

The J gene is TRBJ2-7, the V gene TRBV6-6; the match to TRBD1 covers 7 bases. Germline V gene data show CDR1 as MNHNY and CDR2 as SVGAGI (reference sequence). Trimming removed 3 bases from V and 5 bases from J; junction bases left unmatched: 10. This CDR3 has 15 amino acids. CDR3 sequence reads: CASSYIFDRDDEQYF. CDR3 sequence (DNA): TGTGCCAGCAGTTATATATTCGACAGGGACGACGAGCAGTACTTC.

This clone was detected only once. Different DNA sequences within this sample yield the same CDR3. The gene calls are TRBV5-1 and TRBJ2-7; D uncertain. The CDR3 has 13 amino acids. The V end was cut by 0 bases, the J end by 4 bases, with 8 bases between. The germline V gene encodes CDR1 SGHRS and CDR2 YFSETQ. CDR3 amino acids: CASSLAGSYEQYF. In nucleotides, the CDR3 is TGCGCCAGCAGCTTGGCCGGTTCATACGAGCAGTACTTC.

The chain uses TRBV6-4 and TRBJ1-5; 9 bases line up with TRBD1. The CDR3 contains 18 residues. Trimming removed 0 bases from V and 1 base from J; junction bases left unmatched: 7. In germline, CDR1 is MRHNA, CDR2 SNTAGT. The CDR3 loop is CASSDSISGTGSNQPQHF. The CDR3 DNA reads as TGTGCCAGCAGTGACTCTATTTCCGGGACAGGGAGCAATCAGCCCCAGCATTTT.

A few counts support this clone. The rearrangement joins TRBV2 to TRBJ1-4, with 7 bases lining up with TRBD1. Unmatched junction bases numbered 6, after V lost 6 bases and J lost 5 bases. Germline V gene sequence: CDR1 SNHLY, CDR2 FYNNEI. This CDR3 contains 14 residues. The chain's CDR3 is CASRDRLYNEKLFF. DNA of the CDR3: TGTGCCAGCAGGGACAGGCTCTACAATGAAAAACTGTTTTTT.

This clone occurred a few times. The chain has TRBV7-2 and TRBJ2-7, with a weak D call TRBD1 (6 bases). Germline V lookup: CDR1 SGHTA, CDR2 FQGNSA. Trimming removed 1 base at V and 5 bases at J, with 9 bases between. This CDR3 has 13 amino acids. CDR3 in amino acids: CASSLVKGDEQYF. CDR3 bases: TGTGCCAGCAGCTTAGTCAAGGGGGACGAGCAGTACTTC.

The chain recombines TRBV10-2 with TRBJ2-3, with a tentative D call TRBD2 (6 bases). Germline CDR1 WSHSY, CDR2 SAAADI. This CDR3 is 13 amino acids long. Trimming removed 6 bases at V and 8 bases at J, with 15 bases between. The CDR3 spells CASSSGDVSTQYF. Written as DNA, the CDR3 is TGCGCCAGCAGCTCGGGGGATGTAAGTACGCAGTATTTT.

The V gene is TRBV5-4, the J gene TRBJ1-6; 7 nucleotides align to TRBD1. V lost 3 bases and J lost 7; bases outside the gene matches: 4. Germline V lookup: CDR1 SGHNT, CDR2 YYREEE (reference sequence). The CDR3 spans 14 residues. The CDR3 coding sequence is TGTGCCAGCAGCTACCGGGACAGAAATTCACCCCTCCACTTT. This codes for CASSYRDRNSPLHF.

The rearrangement links TRBV6-5 to TRBJ1-2, with D perhaps TRBD1 (6 bases). Germline V CDR1 and CDR2: MNHEY, SVGAGI. CDR3 length: 14 residues. Trimming shortened V by 7 bases and J by 2 bases, and 14 bases separated the two germline ends. The CDR3, as DNA: TGTGCCAGCACTCTTAGGGGGGGGAACTATGGCTACACCTTC. Translating gives CASTLRGGNYGYTF.

This rearrangement joins TRBV6-5 to TRBJ1-2, with D possibly being TRBD1 (6 bases). The germline gives CDR1 MNHEY, CDR2 SVGAGI. The germline V and J ends were trimmed by 6 bases and 5 bases, with 16 bases remaining between them. This CDR3 region has 14 residues. The CDR3 protein is CASSPQGPTYGYTF. The CDR3 coding sequence is TGTGCCAGCAGCCCACAGGGTCCCACATATGGCTACACCTTC.

The chain links TRBV4-3 to TRBJ2-7; D possibly corresponds to TRBD2 (6 bases). This CDR3 has 16 residues. CDR1 is LGHNA, CDR2 YSLEER, per germline. Trimming took 4 bases from V and 0 from J, leaving 16 bases between them. DNA for the CDR3: TGCGCCAGCAGCCTCAAGGCTAGCGACTCCTCCTACGAGCAGTACTTC. Translating gives CASSLKASDSSYEQYF.

This chain uses TRBV6-1 with TRBJ2-7; TRBD2 might be the D (5 bases). The V end lost 0 bases, the J end lost 2 bases, and 14 bases lay between the germline ends. The CDR3 loop spans 16 amino acids. Germline CDR1 and CDR2: MNHNS and SASEGT. The CDR3 nucleotides read TGTGCCAGCAGTGAAGCTCTGAACCCCGGGACCTACGAGCAGTACTTC. Translated, it gives CASSEALNPGTYEQYF.

The chain has TRBV27 and TRBJ2-2; D is perhaps TRBD2 (5 bases). CDR1 is MNHEY and CDR2 is SMNVEV in the germline V gene (reference sequence). CDR3 length equals 15 residues. Trimming took off 6 bases at V and 1 base at J, with 12 bases between the two ends. CDR3 sequence (DNA): TGTGCCAGCAGACCGGACTTTCTGAACACCGGGGAGCTGTTTTTT. This sequence encodes CASRPDFLNTGELFF.

Of note for this clone: Other DNA sequences in this sample translate to the same CDR3. The chain is built from TRBV7-2 and TRBJ2-1; 11 nucleotides agree with TRBD2. In germline, CDR1 is SGHTA, CDR2 FQGNSA. This CDR3 is built from 15 residues. V lost 2 bases, J lost 3 bases, and 0 bases stayed unmatched. The CDR3 loop is CASSLTSGGYNEQFF. The CDR3, as DNA: TGTGCCAGCAGCTTAACTAGCGGGGGCTACAATGAGCAGTTCTTC. Drawing the rest from reference TRBV7-2 and TRBJ2-1, the complete variable domain is GAGVSQSPSNKVTEKGKDVELRCDPISGHTALYWYRQSLGQGLEFLIYFQGNSAPDKSGLPSDRFSAERTGGSVSTLTIQRTQQEDSAVYLCASSLTSGGYNEQFFGPGTRLTVL.